Below are 8 T cell receptor beta chains sequenced from a single sample in a study of beta chain features in type 1 diabetes. The sequenced template was cDNA made from the entire isolated RNA. Data came from immunoSEQ multiplex PCR; TCRdb stores just in-frame clones and leaves some out. The sample has some 230,000 clones; 9% to 10% are singletons. The material sequenced was naive CD4+ T cells from blood. These receptors originate from a young woman in good health.

About this clone: At one of its ends the junction is not consistent with the germline gene, which may arise from a read error. The J gene is TRBJ2-7, the V gene TRBV6-5; the D gene is possibly TRBD1 (6 bases). Germline loops: CDR1 MNHEY, CDR2 SVGAGI. The CDR3 spans 14 residues. The CDR3 loop reads CASTYQTGPYEQYF. The CDR3 DNA reads TGTGCCAGCACTTACCAGACAGGTCCCTACGAGCAGTACTTC.

The rearrangement uses TRBV23-1 and TRBJ1-4, with D possibly matching TRBD1 (6 bases). TRBV23-1 is identified as an open reading frame with a role that is uncertain. The CDR3 sequence is 16 residues long. V dropped 2 bases and J dropped 0 bases, with 10 bases sitting between them. As DNA, the CDR3 is TGCGCCAGCAGTCAAACGGGGGGCTCAACTAATGAAAAACTGTTTTTT. It translates to CASSQTGGSTNEKLFF.

Only a few counts were recorded for this clone. The genes are TRBV30 and TRBJ1-6, with TRBD1 matching 7 bases. The length of the CDR3 is 15 residues. The V segment lost 0 bases and the J segment 7 bases; nucleotides outside the gene matches: 6. From germline, CDR1 is GTSNPN and CDR2 SVGIG (reference sequence). CDR3 region: CAWSVPGTANSPLHF. The CDR3 DNA is TGTGCCTGGAGTGTACCGGGGACAGCGAATTCACCCCTCCACTTT.

This clone has only a few counts. The CDR3: CASSYRGGENNEQFF. The CDR3 region has the DNA TGTGCCAGCAGTTACAGGGGTGGTGAGAACAATGAGCAGTTCTTC. The rearrangement joins TRBV6-5 to TRBJ2-1; TRBD1 is a possible D gene (5 bases). The CDR3 length is 15 residues. V gave up 2 bases and J gave up 5 bases, with 13 bases separating them. Germline loops: CDR1 MNHEY, CDR2 SVGAGI.

The chain joins TRBV7-9 to TRBJ2-5, with a weak D call TRBD2 (6 bases). The CDR3 sequence is 12 residues long. Deletions cut 7 bases from V and 5 bases from J, with 11 bases between. Germline V CDR1 and CDR2: SEHNR, FQNEAQ (reference sequence). Here the CDR3 DNA reads TGTGCCAGCAAGTTGGAGGGCGAGACCCAGTACTTC. Amino acids: CASKLEGETQYF.

This clone occurred many times. The V gene is TRBV30, the J gene TRBJ2-1; the D gene is possibly TRBD1 (5 bases). V was trimmed by 3 bases and J by 4 bases, leaving 10 bases between them. Germline-derived CDR1 and CDR2 are GTSNPN and SVGIG (reference sequence). The CDR3 runs 13 residues. The CDR3 coding sequence is TGTGCCTGGAGATTCGACAGTTACAATGAGCAGTTCTTC. Translating it yields CAWRFDSYNEQFF.

In this sample, this clone turned up a few times. Here the CDR3 reads CASSQGTTGDTQYF. In DNA, the CDR3 is TGTGCCAGCAGCCAAGGGACTACTGGAGATACGCAGTATTTT. The chain couples TRBV4-2 to TRBJ2-3; perhaps TRBD2 as D (6 bases). Germline CDR1 reads LGHNA; CDR2 reads YNFKEQ. Trimming pared 1 base from V and 5 bases from J, leaving 10 bases between. The CDR3 has 14 residues.

The chain recombines TRBV19 with TRBJ1-1; no clear D gene. V gave up 1 base and J gave up 1 base, with 10 bases separating them. The CDR3 runs to 15 residues. Germline CDR1 is LNHDA and CDR2 is SQIVND (reference sequence). Here the CDR3 reads CASSIGAAKNTEAFF. Written as DNA, the CDR3 is TGTGCCAGTAGTATAGGGGCAGCCAAGAACACTGAAGCTTTCTTT.